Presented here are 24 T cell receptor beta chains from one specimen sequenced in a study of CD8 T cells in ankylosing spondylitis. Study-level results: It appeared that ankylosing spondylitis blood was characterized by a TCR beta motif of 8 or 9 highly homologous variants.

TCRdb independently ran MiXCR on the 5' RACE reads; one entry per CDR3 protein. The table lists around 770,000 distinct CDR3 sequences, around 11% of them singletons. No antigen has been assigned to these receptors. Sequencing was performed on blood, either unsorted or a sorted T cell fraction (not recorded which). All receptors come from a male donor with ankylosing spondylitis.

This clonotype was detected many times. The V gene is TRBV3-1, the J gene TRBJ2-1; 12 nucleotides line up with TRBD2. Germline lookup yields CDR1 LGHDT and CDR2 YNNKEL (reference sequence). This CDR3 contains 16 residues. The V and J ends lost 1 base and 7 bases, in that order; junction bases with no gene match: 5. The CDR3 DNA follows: TGTGCCAGCAGCCAAGGACTAGCGGGAGCATATAATGAGCAGTTCTTC. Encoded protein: CASSQGLAGAYNEQFF.

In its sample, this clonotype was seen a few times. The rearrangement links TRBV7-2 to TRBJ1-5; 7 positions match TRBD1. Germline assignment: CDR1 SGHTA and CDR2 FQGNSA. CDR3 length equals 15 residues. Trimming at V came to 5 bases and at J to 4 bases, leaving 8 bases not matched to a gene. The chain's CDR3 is CASSLRDRLNQPQHF. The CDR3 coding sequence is TGTGCCAGCAGCCTCCGGGACAGATTAAATCAGCCCCAGCATTTT.

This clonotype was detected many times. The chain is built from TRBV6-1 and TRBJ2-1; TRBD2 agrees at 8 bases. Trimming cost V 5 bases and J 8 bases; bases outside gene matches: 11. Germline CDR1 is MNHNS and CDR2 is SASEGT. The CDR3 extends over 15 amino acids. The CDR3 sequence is CASSIAGLVGDEQFF. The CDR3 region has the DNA TGTGCCAGCAGTATAGCGGGACTAGTGGGCGATGAGCAGTTCTTC.

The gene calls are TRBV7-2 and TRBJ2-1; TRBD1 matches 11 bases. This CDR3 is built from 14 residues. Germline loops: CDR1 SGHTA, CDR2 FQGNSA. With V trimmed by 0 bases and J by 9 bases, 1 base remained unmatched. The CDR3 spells CASSLAGTGGEQFF. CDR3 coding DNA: TGTGCCAGCAGCTTAGCTGGGACAGGGGGTGAGCAGTTCTTC.

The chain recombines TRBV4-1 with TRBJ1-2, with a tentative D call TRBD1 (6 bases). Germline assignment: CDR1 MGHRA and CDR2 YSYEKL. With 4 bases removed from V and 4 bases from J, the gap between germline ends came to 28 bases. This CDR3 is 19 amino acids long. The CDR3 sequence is CASSLGLLREQGAGYGYTF. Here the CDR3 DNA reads TGCGCCAGCAGCCTCGGGCTACTCCGTGAACAGGGAGCGGGCTATGGCTACACCTTC.

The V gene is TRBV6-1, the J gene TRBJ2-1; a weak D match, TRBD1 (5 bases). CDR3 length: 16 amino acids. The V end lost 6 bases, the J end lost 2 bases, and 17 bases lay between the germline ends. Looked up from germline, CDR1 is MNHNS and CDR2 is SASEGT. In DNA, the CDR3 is TGTGCCAGCAGCCGGAGACAGCCCCTGACCTACAATGAGCAGTTCTTC. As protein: CASSRRQPLTYNEQFF.

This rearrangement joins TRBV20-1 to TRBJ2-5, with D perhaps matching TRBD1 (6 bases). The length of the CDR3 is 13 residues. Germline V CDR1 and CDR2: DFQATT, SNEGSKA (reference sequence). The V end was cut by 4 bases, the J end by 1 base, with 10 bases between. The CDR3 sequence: CSAIGQTQETQYF. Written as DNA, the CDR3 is TGCAGTGCTATCGGACAGACCCAAGAGACCCAGTACTTC.

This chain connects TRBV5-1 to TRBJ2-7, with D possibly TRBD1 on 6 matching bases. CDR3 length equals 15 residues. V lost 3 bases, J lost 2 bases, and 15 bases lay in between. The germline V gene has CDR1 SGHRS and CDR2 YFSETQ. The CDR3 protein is CASSSAQGTTYEQYF. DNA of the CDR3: TGCGCCAGCAGCTCCGCCCAGGGGACCACCTACGAGCAGTACTTC. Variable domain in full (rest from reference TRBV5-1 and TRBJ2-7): KAGVTQTPRYLIKTRGQQVTLSCSPISGHRSVSWYQQTPGQGLQFLFEYFSETQRNKGNFPGRFSGRQFSNSRSEMNVSTLELGDSALYLCASSSAQGTTYEQYFGPGTRLTVT.

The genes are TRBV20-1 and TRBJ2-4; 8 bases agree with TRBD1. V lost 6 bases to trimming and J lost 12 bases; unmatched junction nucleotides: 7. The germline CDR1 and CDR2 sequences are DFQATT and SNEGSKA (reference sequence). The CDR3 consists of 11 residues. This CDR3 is CSAMDREAQYF. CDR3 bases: TGCAGTGCCATGGACAGGGAGGCTCAGTACTTC.

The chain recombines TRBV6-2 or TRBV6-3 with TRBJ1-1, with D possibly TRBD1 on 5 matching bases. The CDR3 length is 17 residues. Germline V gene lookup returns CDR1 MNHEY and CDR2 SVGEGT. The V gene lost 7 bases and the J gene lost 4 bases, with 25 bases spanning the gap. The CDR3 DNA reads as TGTGCCAGCAACCGACAGCGGGGGTCCGAGTGGAGCACTGAAGCTTTCTTT. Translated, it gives CASNRQRGSEWSTEAFF.

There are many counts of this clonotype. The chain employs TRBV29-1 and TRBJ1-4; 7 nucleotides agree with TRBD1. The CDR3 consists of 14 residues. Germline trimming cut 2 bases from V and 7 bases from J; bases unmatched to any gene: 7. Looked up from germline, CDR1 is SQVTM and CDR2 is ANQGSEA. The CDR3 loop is CSVEWGRDSEKLFF. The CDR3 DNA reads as TGCAGCGTTGAATGGGGCAGGGACAGTGAAAAACTGTTTTTT.

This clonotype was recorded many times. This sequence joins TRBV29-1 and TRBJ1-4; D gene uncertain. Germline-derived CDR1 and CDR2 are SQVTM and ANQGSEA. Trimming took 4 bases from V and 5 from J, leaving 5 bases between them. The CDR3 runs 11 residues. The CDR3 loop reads CSVGGNEKLFF. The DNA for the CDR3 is TGCAGCGTTGGAGGAAATGAAAAACTGTTTTTT.

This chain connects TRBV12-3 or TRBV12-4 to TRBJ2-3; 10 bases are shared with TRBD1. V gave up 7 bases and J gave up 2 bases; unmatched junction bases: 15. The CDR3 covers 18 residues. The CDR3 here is CASNPTLIGTGVTDTQYF. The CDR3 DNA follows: TGTGCCAGCAATCCCACTCTAATAGGGACAGGGGTCACAGATACGCAGTATTTT.

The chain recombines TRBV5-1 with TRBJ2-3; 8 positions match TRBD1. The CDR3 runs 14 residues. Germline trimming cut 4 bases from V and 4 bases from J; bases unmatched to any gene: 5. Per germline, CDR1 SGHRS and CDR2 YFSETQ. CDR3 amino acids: CASSVGQVADTQYF. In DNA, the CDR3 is TGCGCCAGCAGCGTGGGACAGGTAGCAGATACGCAGTATTTT.

CDR3 in amino acids: CASSYSGGESYEQYF. In DNA form, the CDR3 reads TGTGCCAGCAGTTACTCAGGAGGGGAGTCCTACGAGCAGTACTTC. The chain combines TRBV6-5 with TRBJ2-7; weak D call: TRBD2 (6 bases). The V gene's germline CDR1 is MNHEY and CDR2 SVGAGI. Trimming took 0 bases from V and 1 from J, leaving 10 bases between them. This CDR3 spans 15 amino acids.

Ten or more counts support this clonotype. CDR3 sequence reads: CSAIASEVPTDTQYF. CDR3 in DNA: TGCAGTGCTATAGCCTCGGAGGTGCCCACAGATACGCAGTATTTT. The chain joins TRBV20-1 to TRBJ2-3, with a tentative D call TRBD2 (5 bases). CDR1 and CDR2 (germline): DFQATT, SNEGSKA (reference sequence). V was shortened by 4 bases and J by 2 bases, with 16 bases between the two germline ends. This CDR3 is 15 amino acids long.

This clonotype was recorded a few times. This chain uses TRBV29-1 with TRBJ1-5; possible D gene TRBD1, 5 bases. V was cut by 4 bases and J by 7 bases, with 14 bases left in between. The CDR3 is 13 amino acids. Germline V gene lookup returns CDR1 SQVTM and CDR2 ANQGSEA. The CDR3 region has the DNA TGCAGCGTTGGTTTCGGTGGGGGGCAGCCCCAGCATTTT. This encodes CSVGFGGGQPQHF.

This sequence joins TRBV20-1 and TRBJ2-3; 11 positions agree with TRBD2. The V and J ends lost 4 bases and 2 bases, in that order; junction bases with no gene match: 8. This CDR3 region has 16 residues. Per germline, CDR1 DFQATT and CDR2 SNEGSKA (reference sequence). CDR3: CSATLDSGRATDTQYF. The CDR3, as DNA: TGCAGTGCTACCTTAGATAGCGGGAGGGCCACAGATACGCAGTATTTT.

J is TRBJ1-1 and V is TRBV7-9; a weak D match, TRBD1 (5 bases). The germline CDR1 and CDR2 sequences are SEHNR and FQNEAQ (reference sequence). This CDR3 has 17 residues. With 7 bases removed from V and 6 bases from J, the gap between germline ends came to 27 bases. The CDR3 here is CASNPSGRRSPRAEAFF. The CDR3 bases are TGTGCCAGCAACCCTTCCGGCAGGAGGTCCCCCAGGGCTGAAGCTTTCTTT. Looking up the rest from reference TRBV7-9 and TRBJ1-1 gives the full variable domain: DTGVSQNPRHKITKRGQNVTFRCDPISEHNRLYWYRQTLGQGPEFLTYFQNEAQLEKSRLLSDRFSAERPKGSFSTLEIQRTEQGDSAMYLCASNPSGRRSPRAEAFFGQGTRLTVV.

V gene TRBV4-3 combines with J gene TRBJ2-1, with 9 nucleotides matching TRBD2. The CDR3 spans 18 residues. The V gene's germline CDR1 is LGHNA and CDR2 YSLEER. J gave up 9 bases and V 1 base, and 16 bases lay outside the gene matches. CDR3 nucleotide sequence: TGCGCCAGCAGCCAAGCTCATTCGGGTGCGGGAGGGCAGGGTGAGCAGTTCTTC. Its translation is CASSQAHSGAGGQGEQFF.

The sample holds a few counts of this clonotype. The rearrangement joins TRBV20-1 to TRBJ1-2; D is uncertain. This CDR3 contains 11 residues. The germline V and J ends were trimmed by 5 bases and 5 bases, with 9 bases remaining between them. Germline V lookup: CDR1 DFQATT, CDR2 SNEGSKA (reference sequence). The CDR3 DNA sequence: TGCAGTGCTGAGGGTCATTATGGCTACACCTTC. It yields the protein CSAEGHYGYTF.

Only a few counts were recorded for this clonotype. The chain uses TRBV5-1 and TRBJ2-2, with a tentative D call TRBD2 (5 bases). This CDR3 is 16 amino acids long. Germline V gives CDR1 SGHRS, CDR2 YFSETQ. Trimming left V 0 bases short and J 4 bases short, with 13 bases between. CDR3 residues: CASSLGAGGITGELFF. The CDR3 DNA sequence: TGCGCCAGCAGCTTGGGGGCAGGAGGTATCACCGGGGAGCTGTTTTTT.

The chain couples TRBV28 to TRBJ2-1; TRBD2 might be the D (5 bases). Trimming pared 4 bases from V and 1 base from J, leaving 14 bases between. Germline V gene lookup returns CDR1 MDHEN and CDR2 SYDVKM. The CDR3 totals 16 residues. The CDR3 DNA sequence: TGTGCCAGCAGTTCCCCAATTGCGGGTTCCTACAATGAGCAGTTCTTC. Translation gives CASSSPIAGSYNEQFF.

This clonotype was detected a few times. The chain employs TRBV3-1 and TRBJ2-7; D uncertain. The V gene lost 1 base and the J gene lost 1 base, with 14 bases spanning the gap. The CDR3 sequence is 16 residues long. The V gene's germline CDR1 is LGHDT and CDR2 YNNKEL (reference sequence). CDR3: CASSQVRSTLSYEQYF. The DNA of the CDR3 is TGTGCCAGCAGCCAAGTCAGGTCGACCTTATCCTACGAGCAGTACTTC.